These 18 T cell receptor beta chains were sequenced from one sample in a study of blood T cells in healthy people across ages. A sample-barcoded 5' primer and a J-beta primer mix were used in a second PCR of about 6 to 11 cycles. Using its own MiXCR run on the 5' RACE reads, TCRdb lists one record per CDR3 protein. The sample lists some 920,000 distinct CDR3 sequences; about 53% were seen once. Input material: blood. The receptors come from an older woman in good health.

The rearrangement links TRBV15 to TRBJ2-5; 10 nucleotides align to TRBD2. The CDR3 runs 18 residues. Per germline, CDR1 LNHNV and CDR2 YYDKDF (reference sequence). Unmatched junction bases numbered 12, after V lost 1 base and J lost 4 bases. The CDR3 sequence is CATSRVASGSRFRETQYF. The CDR3 nucleotides read TGTGCCACCAGCAGAGTGGCTAGCGGGAGTCGATTCCGAGAGACCCAGTACTTC. The full variable domain, its missing parts supplied by reference TRBV15 and TRBJ2-5, is DAMVIQNPRYQVTQFGKPVTLSCSQTLNHNVMYWYQQKSSQAPKLLFHYYDKDFNNEADTPDNFQSRRPNTSFCFLDIRSPGLGDTAMYLCATSRVASGSRFRETQYFGPGTRLLVL.

The chain is built from TRBV14 and TRBJ2-5; unclear D gene. The germline V and J ends were trimmed by 3 bases and 5 bases, with 7 bases remaining between them. This CDR3 is built from 12 residues. Germline V gene lookup returns CDR1 SGHDN and CDR2 FVKESK. The CDR3, as DNA: TGTGCCAGCAGCCACCCTGGGGAGACCCAGTACTTC. Encoded protein: CASSHPGETQYF.

This clonotype showed up many times. This chain joins TRBV29-1 and TRBJ2-4; D might be TRBD2 (6 bases). Trimming pared 6 bases from V and 8 bases from J, leaving 23 bases between. There are 15 residues in the CDR3. Germline CDR1 and CDR2: SQVTM and ANQGSEA. The CDR3 here is CSVGLQGGLTDIQYF. The CDR3 coding sequence is TGCAGCGTCGGACTGCAGGGAGGTCTTACAGACATTCAGTACTTC.

This clonotype is a singleton in its sample. The chain joins TRBV20-1 to TRBJ2-1, with no clear D. The germline V gene encodes CDR1 DFQATT and CDR2 SNEGSKA (reference sequence). The CDR3 has 12 amino acids. Between the trimmed V and J ends, which lost 6 bases and 6 bases, there was a span of 12 bases. The chain's CDR3 is CSARWSSNEQFF. DNA of the CDR3: TGCAGTGCCAGATGGTCGTCCAATGAGCAGTTCTTC.

The rearrangement uses TRBV20-1 and TRBJ2-2; possibly TRBD1 for D (6 bases). There are 14 residues in the CDR3. Per the germline V gene, CDR1 is DFQATT and CDR2 is SNEGSKA (reference sequence). V was shortened by 5 bases and J by 5 bases, with 15 bases between the two germline ends. This CDR3 is CSAPGESRTGELFF. For the CDR3, the DNA is TGCAGTGCTCCAGGGGAATCAAGAACCGGGGAGCTGTTTTTT.

The CDR3 here is CASSPRGTGGWYEQYF. CDR3 nucleotides: TGTGCCAGCAGTCCCCGGGGGACAGGGGGTTGGTACGAGCAGTACTTC. The chain joins TRBV6-1 to TRBJ2-4, with 11 bases lining up with TRBD1. The J call could be wrong; TRBJ2-7 is a better fit for the DNA end. The germline gives CDR1 MNHNS, CDR2 SASEGT. CDR3 length equals 16 residues.

The chain employs TRBV7-2 and TRBJ1-5; tentatively, D is TRBD1 (6 bases). The ends were cut back, 5 bases at V and 9 bases at J, with 14 bases in the middle. Germline CDR1 and CDR2: SGHTA and FQGNSA. CDR3 length: 13 amino acids. CDR3 coding DNA: TGTGCCAGCAGCCCCCGACAGGTCGGGCCCCAGCATTTT. Translation: CASSPRQVGPQHF. Drawing the rest from reference TRBV7-2 and TRBJ1-5, the complete variable domain is GAGVSQSPSNKVTEKGKDVELRCDPISGHTALYWYRQSLGQGLEFLIYFQGNSAPDKSGLPSDRFSAERTGGSVSTLTIQRTQQEDSAVYLCASSPRQVGPQHFGDGTRLSIL.

The V and J genes are TRBV6-2 or TRBV6-3 and TRBJ2-4; 9 nucleotides agree with TRBD2. The better agreement between TRBJ2-7 and the DNA end casts doubt on the J call. The germline V gene encodes CDR1 MNHEY and CDR2 SVGEGT. The CDR3 sequence is 17 residues long. The CDR3 nucleotides read TGTGCCAGCAGTTACTCGCTCGGGCGGGAGGGCTCCTACGAGCAGTACTTC. Translating it yields CASSYSLGREGSYEQYF.

The chain combines TRBV20-1 with TRBJ2-5, with D perhaps matching TRBD1 (6 bases). CDR3 length equals 12 residues. Germline V lookup: CDR1 DFQATT, CDR2 SNEGSKA (reference sequence). V lost 6 bases and J lost 5, with 13 bases in between. CDR3 bases: TGCAGTGCCCCGGACAGACGGGAGACCCAGTACTTC. It specifies CSAPDRRETQYF.

The J gene is TRBJ1-1, the V gene TRBV5-1, with a possible D match to TRBD1 (5 bases). Looked up from germline, CDR1 is SGHRS and CDR2 is YFSETQ. With 8 bases removed from V and 1 base from J, the gap between germline ends came to 9 bases. The CDR3 totals 12 residues. CDR3 amino acids: CASQTGNTEAFF. The CDR3 coding sequence is TGCGCCAGTCAAACAGGGAACACTGAAGCTTTCTTT.

The chain carries TRBV7-6 and TRBJ1-5; D not resolved. V was clipped by 6 bases and J by 10 bases, with 10 bases between them. Germline CDR1 is SGHVS and CDR2 is FNYEAQ. The CDR3 has 11 amino acids. Here the CDR3 reads CASRTWTPQHF. The CDR3 DNA reads TGTGCCAGCAGAACCTGGACTCCCCAGCATTTT.

About this clonotype: No conserved phenylalanine or tryptophan ends this CDR3, so it is likely a read error. V and J are TRBV11-1 and TRBJ2-5; D perhaps matches TRBD1 (6 bases). The CDR3 consists of 16 residues. Germline CDR1 SGHAT, CDR2 FQDESV (reference sequence). V lost 2 bases and J 5 bases, leaving 18 bases between the germline ends. In DNA, the CDR3 is TGTGCCAGCAGCTTAAATCCCCAGGGGAGCAGGGAGACCCAGTACTAC. Translation: CASSLNPQGSRETQYY.

The CDR3 reads CASSGGGKPYEQYF. The CDR3 DNA follows: TGTGCCAGCAGTGGGGGCGGCAAGCCCTACGAGCAGTACTTC. The gene calls are TRBV6-6 and TRBJ2-7; possibly TRBD1 for D (6 bases). Trimming removed 5 bases at V and 2 bases at J, with 13 bases between. The length of the CDR3 is 14 residues. CDR1 and CDR2 from the germline V gene are MNHNY and SVGAGI (reference sequence).

The V and J genes are TRBV11-2 and TRBJ2-2, with D possibly matching TRBD1 (5 bases). V lost 7 bases, J lost 0 bases, and 12 bases lay in between. The length of the CDR3 is 15 residues. The germline CDR1 and CDR2 sequences are SGHAT and FQNNGV. This chain's CDR3 is CASITLGANTGELFF. In DNA, the CDR3 is TGTGCCAGCATCACATTAGGGGCGAACACCGGGGAGCTGTTTTTT.

This chain links TRBV12-3 or TRBV12-4 with TRBJ2-1; 7 nucleotides line up with TRBD2. The CDR3 is made up of 16 amino acids. Unmatched junction bases numbered 5, after V lost 1 base and J lost 2 bases. CDR3 protein: CASSLVDGGTYNEQFF. The CDR3 nucleotides read TGTGCCAGCAGTTTAGTAGACGGGGGGACCTACAATGAGCAGTTCTTC.

The rearrangement links TRBV28 to TRBJ1-4; 9 nucleotides match TRBD1. Germline V gene data show CDR1 as MDHEN and CDR2 as SYDVKM. This CDR3 contains 15 residues. The trim removed 4 bases at V and 5 bases at J, leaving 5 bases unmatched. CDR3 residues: CASSSAGTGNEKLFF. The CDR3 DNA reads as TGTGCCAGCAGTTCCGCCGGGACAGGGAATGAAAAACTGTTTTTT.

This clonotype was seen ten or more times. V usage is TRBV20-1 and J usage is TRBJ2-7; TRBD2 aligns across 9 bases. Per germline, CDR1 DFQATT and CDR2 SNEGSKA (reference sequence). This CDR3 spans 11 amino acids. In DNA form, the CDR3 reads TGCAGCGCGGGAGGGCTCTACGAGCAGTACTTC. Its protein is CSAGGLYEQYF.

As for this clonotype: A read error may explain this, as a much larger clone is one base away. J is TRBJ2-7 and V is TRBV7-2; 10 bases fit TRBD1. The CDR3 length is 15 residues. Germline loops: CDR1 SGHTA, CDR2 FQGNSA. CDR3 residues: CASSPDRGSSYEQNF. DNA of the CDR3: TGTGCCAGCAGCCCGGACAGGGGGTCTAGCTACGAGCAGAACTTC.